This TCR beta chain appears in the sequencing data of a study of graft-versus-host responses after intestinal transplantation. Sequencing used immunoSEQ multiplex PCR; TCRdb keeps in-frame clones, though not all of them. Of over 120,000 clones in the sample, about 90% were seen once. A note on this clone: The antigen remains unidentified.

CDR1 is SGHAT, CDR2 FQNNGV, per germline. The CDR3 has 18 residues. V shed 1 base and J 2 bases; nucleotides not matched to a gene: 7. The source is a human donor who received an intestinal transplant. Source: unstimulated CD4+ T cells sorted from spleen or lymph node cells, taken before intestinal transplant. The chain is built from TRBV11-2 and TRBJ2-1; 11 nucleotides line up with TRBD2. CDR3: CASSLGPRLAGTYNEQFF. The CDR3 nucleotides read TGTGCCAGCAGCTTAGGTCCCCGACTAGCGGGGACCTACAATGAGCAGTTCTTC.